This T cell receptor (beta chain) emerged from a study of T cells in Graves' hyperthyroidism and ophthalmopathy. Overall study context: Peripheral blood sampling occurred at initial diagnosis, before any treatment.

Points from the study as a whole: Blood also showed most of the thyroid clonotypes that were expanded above 0.001.

At least ten counts were recorded for this clonotype. No antigen is known for it. The investigators amplified TCR beta CDR3 regions from RNA transcripts. Researchers ran a first-round RT-PCR on the TCR CDR3 using the HTBI primer set. TCRdb analysed the multiplex PCR reads with MiXCR anew, one entry per CDR3 protein. The sample lists 400,000 to 550,000 distinct CDR3 sequences, around 15% occurring once. V lost 4 bases, J lost 8 bases, and 11 bases lay in between. The CDR3 is made up of 13 amino acids. Absent ophthalmopathy progression within 18 months defined stable Graves' hyperthyroidism. The TCR was taken from a young woman with Graves' hyperthyroidism. The sequencing input was blood. J is TRBJ1-4 and V is TRBV12-3 or TRBV12-4; D remains unclear. The CDR3 DNA sequence: TGTGCCAGCAGTTCCTGGACGAGGGAAAAACTGTTTTTT. The encoded protein is CASSSWTREKLFF.